This entry lists 8 T cell receptor beta chains sequenced from one sample in a study of blood T cell repertoires in COVID-19. Repertoires were generated with immunoSEQ multiplex PCR, while TCRdb's copy carries only in-frame clones and drops some. Of under 150,000 clones detected, around three quarters appear once; the ten largest clones hold 10% to 14%. The sample taken for sequencing was peripheral blood. These receptors were taken from a human donor in a cohort sampled during active COVID-19.

Worth noting for this clone: Other DNA sequences in the sample encode the same CDR3. V usage is TRBV5-1 and J usage is TRBJ2-1; 9 positions agree with TRBD1. Germline assignment: CDR1 SGHRS and CDR2 YFSETQ. This CDR3 has 15 amino acids. The ends lost 4 bases at V and 1 base at J; junction bases unmatched: 3. The CDR3 protein is CASSPGTGSYNEQFF. The CDR3 DNA is TGCGCCAGCAGCCCTGGGACAGGGTCCTACAATGAGCAGTTCTTC.

The chain carries TRBV19 and TRBJ1-4; D is undetermined. The CDR3 spans 15 residues. The V gene's germline CDR1 is LNHDA and CDR2 SQIVND (reference sequence). Deletions cut 9 bases from V and 0 bases from J, with 14 bases between. The CDR3 here is CASSMSGATNEKLFF. Written as DNA, the CDR3 is TGTGCCAGCTCCATGAGCGGAGCAACTAATGAAAAACTGTTTTTT.

The rearrangement uses TRBV7-9 and TRBJ2-3, with a weak D call TRBD2 (6 bases). The V and J ends lost 3 bases and 2 bases respectively, with 12 bases between them. The CDR3 is 15 residues long. Germline loops: CDR1 SEHNR, CDR2 FQNEAQ (reference sequence). In DNA, the CDR3 is TGTGCCAGCAGCTTCCGGACGGGGGTCACAGATACGCAGTATTTT. Translated, it gives CASSFRTGVTDTQYF.

The chain employs TRBV2 and TRBJ1-6; TRBD1 matches at 9 bases. The germline V gene encodes CDR1 SNHLY and CDR2 FYNNEI. The CDR3 is made up of 17 amino acids. Trimming took 5 bases from V and 9 from J; bases not matched to a gene: 14. The CDR3 DNA reads TGTGCCAGCAGTTCGAACAGATTGGGGACAGGGAGTTCACCCCTCCACTTT. It specifies CASSSNRLGTGSSPLHF.

This chain uses TRBV5-6 with TRBJ2-7, with D tentatively TRBD2 (6 bases). Germline lookup yields CDR1 SGHDT and CDR2 YYEEEE. Deletions cut 5 bases from V and 4 bases from J, with 13 bases between. This CDR3 has 13 residues. The CDR3 DNA reads as TGTGCCAGCAGTCAGGGAGGAGGGTACGAGCAGTACTTC. This sequence encodes CASSQGGGYEQYF.

The chain couples TRBV4-2 to TRBJ1-5; 8 bases align to TRBD1. With 3 bases clipped from V and 6 bases from J, the junction kept 4 bases outside the gene matches. CDR3 size: 14 residues. Germline V CDR1 and CDR2: LGHNA, YNFKEQ. CDR3 coding DNA: TGTGCCAGCAGCCAGGCAGGGGGCGGTCAGCCCCAGCATTTT. As protein: CASSQAGGGQPQHF.

This clone occurred a few times. V gene TRBV18 combines with J gene TRBJ2-7; D gene ambiguous. The V gene's germline CDR1 is KGHSH and CDR2 LQKENI. V dropped 4 bases and J dropped 3 bases, with 13 bases sitting between them. The CDR3 length is 14 residues. The CDR3 coding sequence is TGTGCCAGCTCACTACAGCCCCCCGGCTACGAGCAGTACTTC. Translating gives CASSLQPPGYEQYF.

The gene calls are TRBV11-2 and TRBJ2-3; D perhaps matches TRBD2 (7 bases). The CDR3 has 15 residues. Germline assignment: CDR1 SGHAT and CDR2 FQNNGV. The ends were cut back, 0 bases at V and 6 bases at J, with 13 bases in the middle. Written as DNA, the CDR3 is TGTGCCAGCAGCTTAGATCGGGGGGCAACGGATACGCAGTATTTT. Protein sequence: CASSLDRGATDTQYF.